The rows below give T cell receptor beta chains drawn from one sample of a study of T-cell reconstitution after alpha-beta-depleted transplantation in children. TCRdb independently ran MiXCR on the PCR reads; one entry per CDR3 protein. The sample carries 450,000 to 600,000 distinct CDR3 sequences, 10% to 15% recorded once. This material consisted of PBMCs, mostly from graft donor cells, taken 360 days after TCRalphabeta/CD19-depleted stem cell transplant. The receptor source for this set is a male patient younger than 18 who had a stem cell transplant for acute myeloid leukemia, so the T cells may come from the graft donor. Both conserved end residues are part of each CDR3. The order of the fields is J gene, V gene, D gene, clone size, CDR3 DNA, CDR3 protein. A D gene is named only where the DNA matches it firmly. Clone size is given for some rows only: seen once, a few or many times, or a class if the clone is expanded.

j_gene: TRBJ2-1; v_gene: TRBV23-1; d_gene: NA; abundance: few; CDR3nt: TGCGCCAGCAGTCTGGGGGGCGGTGTCTCCGGGCAGTTCTTC; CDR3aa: CASSLGGGVSGQFF
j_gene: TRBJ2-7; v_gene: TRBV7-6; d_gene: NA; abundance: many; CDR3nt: TGTGCCAGCAGCTGGCAGAGCTCCTACGAGCAGTACTTC; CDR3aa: CASSWQSSYEQYF
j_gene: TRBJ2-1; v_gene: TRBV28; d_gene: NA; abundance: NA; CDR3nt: TGTGCCAGCAGTCAAGAATGGGAGCAGTTCTTC; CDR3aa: CASSQEWEQFF
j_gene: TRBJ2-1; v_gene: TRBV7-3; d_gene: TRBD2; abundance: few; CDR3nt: TGTGCCAGCAGCTCGGGACTAGCGGGAGGTGCCTACAATGAGCAGTTCTTC; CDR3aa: CASSSGLAGGAYNEQFF
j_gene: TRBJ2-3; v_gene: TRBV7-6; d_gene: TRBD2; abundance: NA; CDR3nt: TGTGCCAGCAGCTTAGGCGGGACTAGCGGTCAATATACGCAGTATTTT; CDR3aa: CASSLGGTSGQYTQYF
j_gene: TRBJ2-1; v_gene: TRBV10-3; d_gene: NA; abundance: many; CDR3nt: TGTGCCATCCGTCTTATTTATGGTGAGCAGTTCTTC; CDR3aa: CAIRLIYGEQFF
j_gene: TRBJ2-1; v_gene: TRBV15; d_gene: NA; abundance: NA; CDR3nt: TGTGCCACCAGCAGAGCAGCGAGTAGCTCCTACAATGAGCAGTTCTTC; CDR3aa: CATSRAASSSYNEQFF
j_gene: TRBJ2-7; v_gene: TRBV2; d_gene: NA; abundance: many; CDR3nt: TGTGCCAGCAGTGAAGGAGCGTACGAGCAGTACTTC; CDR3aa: CASSEGAYEQYF
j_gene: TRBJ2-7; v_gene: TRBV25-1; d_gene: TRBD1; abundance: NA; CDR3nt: TGTGCCAGCAGTGACAACCACAGGGGCCGGACCTACGAGCAGTACTTC; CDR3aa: CASSDNHRGRTYEQYF
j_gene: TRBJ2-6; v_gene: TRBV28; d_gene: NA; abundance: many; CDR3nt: TGTGCCAGCAGCCCCCTGGGGGCTGGGGCCAACGTCCTGACTTTC; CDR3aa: CASSPLGAGANVLTF
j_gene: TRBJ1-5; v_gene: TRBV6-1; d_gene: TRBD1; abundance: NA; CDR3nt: TGTGCCAGCAGCCGGACAGGGATTAATTACAATCAGCCCCAGCATTTT; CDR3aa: CASSRTGINYNQPQHF
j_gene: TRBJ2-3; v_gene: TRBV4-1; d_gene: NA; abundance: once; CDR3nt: TGCGCCAGCAGCCAAGATGGAGGGGGAGAGGTAGATACGCAGTATTTT; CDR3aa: CASSQDGGGEVDTQYF
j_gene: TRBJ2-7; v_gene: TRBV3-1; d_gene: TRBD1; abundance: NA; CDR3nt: TGTGCCAGCAGCCCCCGACAGGGAACCTCCTACGAGCAGTACTTC; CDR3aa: CASSPRQGTSYEQYF
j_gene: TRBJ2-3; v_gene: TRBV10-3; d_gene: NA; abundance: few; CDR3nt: TGTGCCATCAGGGAGCCTGGAGCAGATACGCAGTATTTT; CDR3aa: CAIREPGADTQYF
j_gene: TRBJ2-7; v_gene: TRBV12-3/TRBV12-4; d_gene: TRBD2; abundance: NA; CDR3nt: TGTGCCAGCAGTTTCGGGGGACTAGAAAACGAGCAGTACTTC; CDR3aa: CASSFGGLENEQYF
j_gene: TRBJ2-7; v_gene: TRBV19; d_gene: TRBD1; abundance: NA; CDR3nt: TGTGCCAGTAGTATAGGGGACAGATACTACGAGCAGTACTTC; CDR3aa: CASSIGDRYYEQYF
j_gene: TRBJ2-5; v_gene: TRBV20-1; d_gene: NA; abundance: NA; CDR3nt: TGCAGTGCTAGAGAGGGGCGGGACCCGTACCAAGAGACCCAGTACTTC; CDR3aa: CSAREGRDPYQETQYF
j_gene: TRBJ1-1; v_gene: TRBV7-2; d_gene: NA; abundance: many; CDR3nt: TGTGCCAGCAGCTCCCTATTCGGTGTAGCTGAAGCTTTCTTT; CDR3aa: CASSSLFGVAEAFF
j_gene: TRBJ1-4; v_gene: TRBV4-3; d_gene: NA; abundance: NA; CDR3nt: TGCGCCAACCCACTAAGAACCCGAAGTAGGCTGTTTTTT; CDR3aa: CANPLRTRSRLFF
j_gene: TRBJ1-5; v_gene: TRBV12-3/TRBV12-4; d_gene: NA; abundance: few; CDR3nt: TGTGCCAGCAGCCACGGGGGCGATCAGCCCCAGCATTTT; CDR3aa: CASSHGGDQPQHF
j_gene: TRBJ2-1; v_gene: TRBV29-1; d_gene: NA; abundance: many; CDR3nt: TGCAGCGTTGTTGTGGGGGGTGGTAATTCGGCCCTAAGCTCCTACAATGAGCAGTTCTTC; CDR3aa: CSVVVGGGNSALSSYNEQFF
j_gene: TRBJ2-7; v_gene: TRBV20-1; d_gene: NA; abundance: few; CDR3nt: TGCAGTGCTAGAGTGGTATCATGGAACGAGCAGTACTTC; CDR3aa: CSARVVSWNEQYF
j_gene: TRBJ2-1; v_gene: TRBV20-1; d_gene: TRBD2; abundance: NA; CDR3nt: TGCAGTGCTGGGGGGGATAGCACTAATGAGCAGTTCTTC; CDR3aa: CSAGGDSTNEQFF
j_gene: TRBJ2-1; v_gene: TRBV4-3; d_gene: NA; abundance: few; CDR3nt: TGCGCCAGCAGCCATGCCTTGACTAGTGAGGAGCAGTTCTTC; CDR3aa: CASSHALTSEEQFF
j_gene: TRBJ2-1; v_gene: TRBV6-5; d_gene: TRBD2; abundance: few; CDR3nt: TGTGCCAGCAGGGGAGGGAGTTATGAGCAGTTCTTC; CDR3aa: CASRGGSYEQFF
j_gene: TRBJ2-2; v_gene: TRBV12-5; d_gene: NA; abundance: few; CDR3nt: TGTGCTAGTGGTCAGACTAGCACCGGGGAGCTGTTTTTT; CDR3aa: CASGQTSTGELFF
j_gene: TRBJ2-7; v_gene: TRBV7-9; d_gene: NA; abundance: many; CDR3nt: TGTGCCAGCAGCCCCCAGTACGAGCAGTACTTC; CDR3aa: CASSPQYEQYF
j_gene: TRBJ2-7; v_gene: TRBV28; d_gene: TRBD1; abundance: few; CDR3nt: TGTGCCAGCAGACCTCCGGGACAGGGGACGTACGAGCAGTACTTC; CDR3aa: CASRPPGQGTYEQYF
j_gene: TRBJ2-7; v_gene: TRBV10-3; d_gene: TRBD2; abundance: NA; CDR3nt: TGTGCCATCAGAAGGGAGGGCGGGCAGGGCTACGAGCAGTACTTC; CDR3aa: CAIRREGGQGYEQYF
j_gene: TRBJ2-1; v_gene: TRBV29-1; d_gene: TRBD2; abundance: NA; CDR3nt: TGCAGCGTTGCCCCTCCCCCCTTTAGCGGGGTTTACAATGAGCAGTTCTTC; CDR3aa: CSVAPPPFSGVYNEQFF
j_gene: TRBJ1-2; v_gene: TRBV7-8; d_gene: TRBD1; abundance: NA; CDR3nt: TGTGCCAGCAGCTTTGACAGGGATAGAGCCGGCTACACCTTC; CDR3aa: CASSFDRDRAGYTF
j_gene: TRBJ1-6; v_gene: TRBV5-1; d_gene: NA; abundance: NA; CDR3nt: TGCGCCAGCAGCTTGGGAACAGGGAACTCACCCCTCCACTTT; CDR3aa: CASSLGTGNSPLHF
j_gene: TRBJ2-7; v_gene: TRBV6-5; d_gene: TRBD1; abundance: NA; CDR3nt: TGTGCCAGCAGTTACGGGGGGCCGGGACAGGGCGACGAGCAGTACTTC; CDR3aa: CASSYGGPGQGDEQYF
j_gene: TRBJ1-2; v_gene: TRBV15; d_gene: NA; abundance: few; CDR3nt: TGTGCCACCAGCGGCAGCGCCACCAACTATGGCTACACCTTC; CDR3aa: CATSGSATNYGYTF
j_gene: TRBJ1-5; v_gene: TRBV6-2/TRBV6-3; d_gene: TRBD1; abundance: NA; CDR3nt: TGTGCCAGCAGTTATGGGACAGGGGGCAATCAGCCCCAGCATTTT; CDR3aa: CASSYGTGGNQPQHF
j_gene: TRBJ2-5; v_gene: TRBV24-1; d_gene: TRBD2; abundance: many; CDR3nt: TGTGCCACCAGTGATAGGATGGGACTAGCGTTGGAGACCCAGTACTTC; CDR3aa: CATSDRMGLALETQYF
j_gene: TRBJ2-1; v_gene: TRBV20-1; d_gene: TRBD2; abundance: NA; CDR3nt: TGCAGTGCTTCTGGACTAGCGGGAGGGACTTACAATGAGCAGTTCTTC; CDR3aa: CSASGLAGGTYNEQFF
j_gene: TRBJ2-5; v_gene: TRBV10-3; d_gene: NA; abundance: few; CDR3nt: TGTGCCACCGCGATAGCGGAGGTGGAGACCCAGTACTTC; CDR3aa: CATAIAEVETQYF
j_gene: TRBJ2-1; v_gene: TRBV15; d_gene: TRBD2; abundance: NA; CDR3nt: TGTGCCACCAGCCGCACACTAGCGGGAGTCAATGAGCAGTTCTTC; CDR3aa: CATSRTLAGVNEQFF
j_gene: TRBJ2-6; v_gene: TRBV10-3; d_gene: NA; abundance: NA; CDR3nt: TGTGCCATCAGTGCTGGGGCCAACGTCCTGACTTTC; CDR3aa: CAISAGANVLTF
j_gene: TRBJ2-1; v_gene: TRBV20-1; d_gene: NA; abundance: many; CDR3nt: TGCAGTGCTAGTATGGTAAATGAGCAGTTCTTC; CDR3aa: CSASMVNEQFF
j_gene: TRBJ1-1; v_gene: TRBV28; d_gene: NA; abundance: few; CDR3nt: TGTGCCAGCAGTTACTTGGACGGTCCCTTGAACACTGAAGCTTTCTTT; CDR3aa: CASSYLDGPLNTEAFF